This T cell receptor beta chain was found in a study of shared clonotypes between healthy human individuals. General study findings and limits: Estimated clonotype richness was generally higher in naive than memory subsets. Large depth notwithstanding, sorted-subset sequencing proved incomplete by rarefaction. Read depth was anticipated to influence clonotype sharing among donors.

Replicate PCRs run on sorted subsets employed 200 ng DNA, tens of thousands of T cell genomes. Sequencing was performed with immunoSEQ multiplex PCR; in TCRdb, only in-frame clones are kept and a portion is missing. The sample lists 760,000 or so clones; approximately 96% were seen once. The CDR3 totals 15 residues. CDR1 and CDR2 (germline): SNHLY, FYNNEI. V lost 6 bases and J 6 bases, leaving 18 bases between the germline ends. Positively selected for CCR7, the CD45RO-negative cells used as naive CD8 cells excluded terminally differentiated effector memory CD45RA+ cells. This clone has only one observation. Its specificity is not known.

The V call is TRBV2, the J call TRBJ1-5, with D maybe TRBD1 (6 bases). The sample consisted of naive CD8+ T cells sorted from blood. This TCR derives from a man younger than 45 in good health. The CDR3 region is CASRPITGSFQPQHF. CDR3 nucleotide sequence: TGTGCCAGCAGACCAATCACAGGGAGTTTTCAGCCCCAGCATTTT.